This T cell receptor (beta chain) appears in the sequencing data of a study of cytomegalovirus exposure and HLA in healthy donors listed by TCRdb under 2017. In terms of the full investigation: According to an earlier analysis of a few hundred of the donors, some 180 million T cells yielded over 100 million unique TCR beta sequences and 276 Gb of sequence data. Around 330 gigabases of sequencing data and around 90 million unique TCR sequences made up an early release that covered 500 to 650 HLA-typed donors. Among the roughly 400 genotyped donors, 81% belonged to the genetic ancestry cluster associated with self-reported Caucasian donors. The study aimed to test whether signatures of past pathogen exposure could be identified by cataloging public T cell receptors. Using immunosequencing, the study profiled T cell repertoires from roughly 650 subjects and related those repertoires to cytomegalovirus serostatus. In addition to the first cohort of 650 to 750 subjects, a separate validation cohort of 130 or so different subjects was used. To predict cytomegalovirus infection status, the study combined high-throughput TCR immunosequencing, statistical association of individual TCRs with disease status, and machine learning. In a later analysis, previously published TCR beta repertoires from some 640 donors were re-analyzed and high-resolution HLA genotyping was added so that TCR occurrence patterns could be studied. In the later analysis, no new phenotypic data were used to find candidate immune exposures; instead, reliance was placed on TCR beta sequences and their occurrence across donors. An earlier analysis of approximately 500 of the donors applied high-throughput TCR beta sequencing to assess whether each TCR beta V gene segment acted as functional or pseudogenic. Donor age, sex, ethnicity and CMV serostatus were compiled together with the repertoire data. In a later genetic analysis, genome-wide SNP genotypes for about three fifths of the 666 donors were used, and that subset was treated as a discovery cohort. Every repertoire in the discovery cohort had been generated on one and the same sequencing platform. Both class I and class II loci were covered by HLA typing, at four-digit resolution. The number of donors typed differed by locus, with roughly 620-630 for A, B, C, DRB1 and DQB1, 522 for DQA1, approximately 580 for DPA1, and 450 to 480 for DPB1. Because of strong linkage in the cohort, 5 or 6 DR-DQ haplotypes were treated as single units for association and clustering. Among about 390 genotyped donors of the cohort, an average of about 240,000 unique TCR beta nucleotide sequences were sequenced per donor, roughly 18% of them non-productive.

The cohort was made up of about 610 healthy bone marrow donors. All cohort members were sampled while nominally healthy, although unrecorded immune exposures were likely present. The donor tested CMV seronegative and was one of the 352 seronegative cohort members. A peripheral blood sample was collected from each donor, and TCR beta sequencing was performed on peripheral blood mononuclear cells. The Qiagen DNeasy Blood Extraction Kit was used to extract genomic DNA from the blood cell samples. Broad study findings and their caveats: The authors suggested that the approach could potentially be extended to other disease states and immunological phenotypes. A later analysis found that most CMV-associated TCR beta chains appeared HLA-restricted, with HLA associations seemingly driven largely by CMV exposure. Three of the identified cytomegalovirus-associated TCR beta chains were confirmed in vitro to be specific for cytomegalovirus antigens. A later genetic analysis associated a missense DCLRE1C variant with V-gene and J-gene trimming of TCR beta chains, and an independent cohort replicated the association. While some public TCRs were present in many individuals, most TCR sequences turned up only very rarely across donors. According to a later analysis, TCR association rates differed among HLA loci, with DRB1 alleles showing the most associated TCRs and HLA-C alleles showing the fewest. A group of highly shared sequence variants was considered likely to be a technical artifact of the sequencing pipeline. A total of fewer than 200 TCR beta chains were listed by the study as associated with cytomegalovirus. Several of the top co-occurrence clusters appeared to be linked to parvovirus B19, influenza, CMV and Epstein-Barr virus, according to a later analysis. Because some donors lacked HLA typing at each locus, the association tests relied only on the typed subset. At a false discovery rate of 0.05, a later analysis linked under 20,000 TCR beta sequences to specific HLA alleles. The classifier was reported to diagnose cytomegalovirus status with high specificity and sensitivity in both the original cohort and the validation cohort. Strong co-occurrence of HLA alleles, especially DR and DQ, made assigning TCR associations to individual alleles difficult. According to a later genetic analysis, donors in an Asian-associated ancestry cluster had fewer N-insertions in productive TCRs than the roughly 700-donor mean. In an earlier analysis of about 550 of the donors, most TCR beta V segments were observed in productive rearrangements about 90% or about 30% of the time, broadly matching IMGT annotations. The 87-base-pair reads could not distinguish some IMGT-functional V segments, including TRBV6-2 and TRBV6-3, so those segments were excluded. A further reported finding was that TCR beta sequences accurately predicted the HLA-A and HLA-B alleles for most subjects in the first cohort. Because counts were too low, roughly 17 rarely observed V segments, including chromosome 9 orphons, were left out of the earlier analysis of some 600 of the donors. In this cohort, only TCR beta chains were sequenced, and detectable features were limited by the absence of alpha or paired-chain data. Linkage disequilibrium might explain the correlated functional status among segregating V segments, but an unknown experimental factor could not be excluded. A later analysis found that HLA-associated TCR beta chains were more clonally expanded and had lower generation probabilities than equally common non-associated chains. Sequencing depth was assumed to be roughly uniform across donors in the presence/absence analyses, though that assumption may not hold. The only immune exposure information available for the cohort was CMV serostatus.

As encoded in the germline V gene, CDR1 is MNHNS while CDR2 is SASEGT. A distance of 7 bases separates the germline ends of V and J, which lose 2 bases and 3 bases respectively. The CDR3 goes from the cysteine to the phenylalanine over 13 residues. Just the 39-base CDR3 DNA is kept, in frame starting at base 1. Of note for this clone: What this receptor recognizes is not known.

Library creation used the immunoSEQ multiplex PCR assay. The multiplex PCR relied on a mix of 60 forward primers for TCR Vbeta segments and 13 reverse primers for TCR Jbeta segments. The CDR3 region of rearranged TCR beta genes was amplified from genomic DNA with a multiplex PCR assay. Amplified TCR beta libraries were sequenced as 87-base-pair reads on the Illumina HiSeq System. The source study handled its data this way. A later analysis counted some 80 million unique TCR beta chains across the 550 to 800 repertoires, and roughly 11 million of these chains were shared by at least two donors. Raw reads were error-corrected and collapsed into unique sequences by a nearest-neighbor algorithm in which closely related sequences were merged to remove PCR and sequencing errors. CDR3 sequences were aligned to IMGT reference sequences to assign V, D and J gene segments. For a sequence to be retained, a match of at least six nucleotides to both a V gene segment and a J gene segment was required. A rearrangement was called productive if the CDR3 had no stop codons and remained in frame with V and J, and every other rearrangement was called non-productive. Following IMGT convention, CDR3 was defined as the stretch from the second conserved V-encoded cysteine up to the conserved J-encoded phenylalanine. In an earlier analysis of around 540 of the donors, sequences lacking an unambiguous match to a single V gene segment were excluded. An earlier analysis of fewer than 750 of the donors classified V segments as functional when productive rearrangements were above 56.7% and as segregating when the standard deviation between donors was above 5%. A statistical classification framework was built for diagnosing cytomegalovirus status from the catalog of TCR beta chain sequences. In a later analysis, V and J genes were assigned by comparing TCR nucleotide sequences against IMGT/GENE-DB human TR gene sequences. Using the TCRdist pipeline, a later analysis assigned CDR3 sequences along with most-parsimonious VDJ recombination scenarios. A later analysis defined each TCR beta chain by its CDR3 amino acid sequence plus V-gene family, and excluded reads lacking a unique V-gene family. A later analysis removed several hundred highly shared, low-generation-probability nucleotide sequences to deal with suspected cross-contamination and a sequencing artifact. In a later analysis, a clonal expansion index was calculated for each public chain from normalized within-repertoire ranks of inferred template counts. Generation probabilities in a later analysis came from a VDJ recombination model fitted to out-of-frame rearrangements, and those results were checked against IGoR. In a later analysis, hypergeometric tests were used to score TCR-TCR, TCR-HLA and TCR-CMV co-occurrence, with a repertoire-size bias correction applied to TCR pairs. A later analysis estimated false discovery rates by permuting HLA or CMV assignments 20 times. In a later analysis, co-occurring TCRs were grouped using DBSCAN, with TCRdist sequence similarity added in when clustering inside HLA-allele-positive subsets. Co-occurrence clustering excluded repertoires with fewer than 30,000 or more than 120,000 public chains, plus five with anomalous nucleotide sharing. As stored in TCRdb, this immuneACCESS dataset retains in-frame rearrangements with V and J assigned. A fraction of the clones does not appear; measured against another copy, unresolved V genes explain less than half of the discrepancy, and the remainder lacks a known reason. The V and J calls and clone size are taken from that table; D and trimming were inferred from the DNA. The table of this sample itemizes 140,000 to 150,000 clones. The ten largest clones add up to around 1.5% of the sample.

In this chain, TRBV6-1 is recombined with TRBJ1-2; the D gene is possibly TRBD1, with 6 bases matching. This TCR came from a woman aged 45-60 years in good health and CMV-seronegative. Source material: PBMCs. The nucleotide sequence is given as TGTGCCAGCAGTGAATCAGGGGACTATGGCTACACCTTC. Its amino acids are CASSESGDYGYTF.